A single T cell receptor (beta chain) is shown here with its context. The antigen remains undetermined. This entry comes from a study of cytomegalovirus exposure and HLA in healthy donors. The PCR ran on 60 Vbeta and 13 Jbeta primers. Only in-frame clones appear in the TCRdb table, and some are missing; sequencing was by immunoSEQ multiplex PCR. Of about 120,000 clones detected, 70% to 80% appear once; the ten largest clones hold about 1.6%. The study's findings and limits: As immune exposure information, only CMV serostatus was available. For most subjects, TCR beta sequences were reported to predict HLA-A and HLA-B alleles with accuracy. Earlier findings revealed that most TCR beta V segments proved productive either about 87% or about 30% of the time.

The CDR3 has 16 residues. The germline V and J ends were trimmed by 4 bases and 4 bases, with 20 bases remaining between them. Per germline, CDR1 SGHRS and CDR2 YFSETQ. This clonotype originated in a woman under 30 in good health and CMV-seronegative. Material: PBMCs. J is TRBJ2-5 and V is TRBV5-1, with D maybe TRBD2 (5 bases). Written as DNA, the CDR3 is TGCGCCAGCAGCCTCCAAGGCCGGGGAGAGGGAGAGACCCAGTACTTC. Translation gives CASSLQGRGEGETQYF.